Here is one T cell receptor (beta chain) with its context. In its sample, this clonotype was seen many times. Its recognized antigen is unknown. The record has no base qualities; no much larger clone is one base away. Measured from the cysteine to the phenylalanine, the CDR3 is 17 residues long. Only the CDR3 part of the read is kept: 51 bases, read in frame from the first base. V loses 1 base, J loses 0 bases, and the germline ends lie 15 bases apart. CDR1 and CDR2 were assigned from the germline V gene as SGHVS and FNYEAQ. These data belong to a study of T cells in Graves' hyperthyroidism and ophthalmopathy (dated by TCRdb to between 2017 and 2020). Regarding the complete study: Peripheral blood samples were taken at initial diagnosis, before any treatment was given. A discovery cohort of roughly 100 patients, about 40 with Graves' ophthalmopathy and approximately 57 with stable Graves' hyperthyroidism, was used to find distinguishing TCR V-J signatures. Prospective prediction of ophthalmopathy was tested in an independent validation cohort of 18 to 20 hyperthyroidism patients and 15 to 17 patients who later progressed to ophthalmopathy. The approximately 97 discovery patients were randomly divided into training and test sets at a 7:3 ratio. In addition, the study compared T-cell repertoires in thyroid tissue and in blood from roughly 6 Graves' hyperthyroidism patients. Once sampling was done, hyperthyroidism patients were given methimazole at a starting dose of 30 mg daily, whereas ophthalmopathy patients were given high-dose intravenous methylprednisolone. The paper reports TCR Vbeta CDR3 sequencing of approximately 130 peripheral blood samples: around 41 ophthalmopathy, about 75 hyperthyroidism and 17 progressor patients.

Moderately to severely active disease, a Clinical Activity Score of at least 3, a NOSPECS grade of at least 4, and a duration under 3 months were present in ophthalmopathy patients. Exclusion was applied to patients with uncontrolled infections, other autoimmune diseases, pregnancy or lactation. Diagnoses relied on clinical symptoms, serum thyroxine and TRAb, thyroid ultrasound and orbital computed tomography. Ficoll-Paque density gradient centrifugation was used to isolate PBMCs from around 10 ml of fresh peripheral blood. Trizol reagent was used to extract total RNA, and RNA quality was then checked on an Agilent 2100 Bioanalyzer. TCR beta CDR3 regions were amplified from RNA transcripts. The first round of RT-PCR for the TCR CDR3 was performed with the HTBI primer set and the Qiagen OneStep RT-PCR kit. Libraries were constructed in a second round of multiplex PCR, after which size selection and purification were performed. Paired-end sequencing of the libraries was performed with 100 bp reads on an Illumina HiSeq2000. In the original analysis: SOAPnuke was used to process the raw data, throwing out any read that contained adapters or uncalled bases, had a mean Phred below 15, or lacked an exact constant-primer or identifier match. High-quality paired reads were merged with COPE v1.2.5, and unique nucleotide sequences were defined as clonotypes. Clonotypes were aligned to IMGT TRBV, TRBD and TRBJ reference segments using MiTCR v1.1. Analysis was restricted to V-J combinations with a frequency above 0.0001, which covered roughly 99% of repertoires. A TCS score was defined as the ratio of F50 (clonal expansion) to E x V (chaos), with BLOSUM62-based TCRdist applied between CDR3 peptides within each V-J. Welch's t-statistics and random forest reduced 450 to 600 V-J features to about 13, which were used in a naive Bayes classifier (R e1071). TCRdb passed the public sequencing reads through fastp at Q25 and MiXCR, retaining productive beta sequences. Every distinct CDR3 protein forms one entry, paired with its most common genes and DNA. The V and J calls shown here were made by TCRdb, not taken from the authors' results. Across this sample there are 530,000 or so distinct CDR3 sequences, with around 24% seen only once. In total, the top ten clones hold roughly 12% of the sample.

The paper's findings and limits, for the study overall: A model built on a 13 V-J signature distinguished ophthalmopathy from stable hyperthyroidism, reaching approximately 89% sensitivity and under 84% specificity in cross-validation and 80%/75% in testing. Blood samples also contained most of the expanded thyroid clonotypes (frequency above 0.001), which suggests that blood repertoires may reflect thyroid immune responses. During validation, the model predicted progression to ophthalmopathy a median of about 5.9 months ahead of onset, with more than 55% sensitivity and around 73% specificity. No statistical method was used to set the sample size in advance, and investigators knew the group allocation.

The chain was built from TRBV7-6 and TRBJ1-1; no D gene can be assigned with confidence. The sample comprised blood. The receptor was derived from a woman in her twenties or thirties with Graves' ophthalmopathy. The bases read TGTGCCAGCAGCTTAGGGCGTAGTACCCACCTGAACACTGAAGCTTTCTTT. Its protein is CASSLGRSTHLNTEAFF.